The 14 T cell receptor beta chains presented below share a single source sample, sequenced in a study of cytomegalovirus exposure and HLA in healthy donors. Primers: 60 Vbeta forward and 13 Jbeta reverse. This table comes from immunoSEQ multiplex PCR, and its TCRdb copy is limited to in-frame clones, with some not included. The table lists 100,000 to 150,000 clones, about 74% of them singletons, with around 3.6% in the top ten. Sequencing was done on a sample of PBMCs. Receptor source: a young man in good health and CMV-seronegative.

The genes are TRBV19 and TRBJ2-1; weak D call: TRBD1 (6 bases). Germline CDR1 reads LNHDA; CDR2 reads SQIVND (reference sequence). The CDR3 length is 15 residues. Deletions cut 7 bases from V and 0 bases from J, with 13 bases between. DNA of the CDR3: TGTGCCAGTATGCCCGACAGGAGCTCCTACAATGAGCAGTTCTTC. It codes for CASMPDRSSYNEQFF. Full variable domain (rest looked up from reference TRBV19 and TRBJ2-1): DGGITQSPKYLFRKEGQNVTLSCEQNLNHDAMYWYRQDPGQGLRLIYYSQIVNDFQKGDIAEGYSVSREKKESFPLTVTSAQKNPTAFYLCASMPDRSSYNEQFFGPGTRLTVL.

The chain uses TRBV4-1 and TRBJ2-7; the match to TRBD2 covers 7 bases. Trimming removed 0 bases from V and 0 bases from J; junction bases left unmatched: 2. Germline V lookup: CDR1 MGHRA, CDR2 YSYEKL. There are 15 residues in the CDR3. CDR3 region: CASSQESSGSYEQYF. In nucleotides, the CDR3 is TGCGCCAGCAGCCAAGAGTCTAGCGGCTCCTACGAGCAGTACTTC.

This clone was seen only once. The chain joins TRBV16 to TRBJ2-1, with a weak D call TRBD1 (6 bases). Trimming shortened V by 4 bases and J by 6 bases, and 16 bases separated the two germline ends. The germline V gene encodes CDR1 KGHSY and CDR2 FQNENV. The CDR3 loop spans 15 amino acids. CDR3 bases: TGTGCCAGCAGCCTGACGACAGGTGATCTCAATGAGCAGTTCTTC. Translated, it gives CASSLTTGDLNEQFF.

The chain joins TRBV30 to TRBJ2-1; D not certain. Trimming removed 0 bases from V and 9 bases from J, with 15 bases in between. Germline-derived CDR1 and CDR2 are GTSNPN and SVGIG (reference sequence). The CDR3 contains 14 residues. CDR3 DNA: TGTGCCTGGAGTGTACTTTGGCGACAAGGTGAGCAGTTCTTC. Amino acids: CAWSVLWRQGEQFF.

Here the CDR3 reads CASRVGPDRDEQFF. DNA for the CDR3: TGTGCCAGCAGGGTCGGTCCAGACAGGGATGAGCAGTTCTTC. The genes are TRBV13 and TRBJ2-1, with 7 bases matching TRBD1. Germline loops: CDR1 PRHDT, CDR2 FYEKMQ (reference sequence). This CDR3 has 14 residues. J lost 8 bases, V lost 6 bases, and 10 bases had no gene match.

The rearrangement links TRBV2 to TRBJ2-7, with TRBD1 as a possible D gene (6 bases). The germline V and J ends were trimmed by 7 bases and 2 bases, with 15 bases remaining between them. CDR3 length: 14 residues. The germline V gene has CDR1 SNHLY and CDR2 FYNNEI. The CDR3 nucleotides are TGTGCCAGCATCCAGGACAGTTATCCCTACGAGCAGTACTTC. Translating gives CASIQDSYPYEQYF.

The V call is TRBV30, the J call TRBJ2-7; D might be TRBD1 (6 bases). CDR3 length: 16 residues. V lost 0 bases and J 3 bases, leaving 18 bases between the germline ends. CDR1 and CDR2 from the germline V gene are GTSNPN and SVGIG (reference sequence). CDR3 region: CAWSVRWGPPLYEQYF. The CDR3 DNA reads as TGTGCCTGGAGTGTACGCTGGGGGCCACCTCTCTACGAGCAGTACTTC.

The chain joins TRBV10-3 to TRBJ2-7; tentatively, D is TRBD1 (6 bases). The CDR3 totals 15 residues. Germline-derived CDR1 and CDR2 are ENHRY and SYGVKD. V was shortened by 7 bases and J by 0 bases, with 16 bases between the two germline ends. This chain's CDR3 is CAIKLDSDFSYEQYF. Written as DNA, the CDR3 is TGTGCCATCAAGCTGGACAGTGACTTCTCCTACGAGCAGTACTTC.

The chain links TRBV9 to TRBJ2-7, with TRBD1 matching 7 bases. CDR3 length equals 16 residues. CDR1 and CDR2 from the germline V gene are SGDLS and YYNGEE. V lost 0 bases, J lost 1 base, and 7 bases stayed unmatched. CDR3 sequence (DNA): TGTGCCAGCAGCGTAGGAGAGGAGGACAGGTCCTACGAGCAGTACTTC. Protein sequence: CASSVGEEDRSYEQYF. Together with reference TRBV9 and TRBJ2-7, the CDR3 gives the full variable domain: DSGVTQTPKHLITATGQRVTLRCSPRSGDLSVYWYQQSLDQGLQFLIQYYNGEERAKGNILERFSAQQFPDLHSELNLSSLELGDSALYFCASSVGEEDRSYEQYFGPGTRLTVT.

The rearrangement links TRBV5-1 to TRBJ2-7, with 13 bases fitting TRBD2. This CDR3 is built from 17 residues. Germline lookup yields CDR1 SGHRS and CDR2 YFSETQ. The trim removed 4 bases at V and 6 bases at J, leaving 13 bases unmatched. As DNA, the CDR3 is TGCGCCAGCAGCCCTGATGACGGACTAGCGGGAGCAGGCGAGCAGTACTTC. Its protein product is CASSPDDGLAGAGEQYF.

This chain uses TRBV5-1 with TRBJ1-1; the match to TRBD1 covers 8 bases. Per the germline V gene, CDR1 is SGHRS and CDR2 is YFSETQ. Unmatched junction bases numbered 2, after V lost 6 bases and J lost 4 bases. CDR3 size: 12 residues. The CDR3 DNA reads as TGCGCCAGCACCACAGGGGGCACTGAAGCTTTCTTT. As protein: CASTTGGTEAFF.

The gene calls are TRBV27 and TRBJ1-2, with D perhaps matching TRBD1 (5 bases). V gave up 1 base and J gave up 6 bases, with 12 bases separating them. Germline V gene sequence: CDR1 MNHEY, CDR2 SMNVEV (reference sequence). This CDR3 is built from 14 residues. The DNA for the CDR3 is TGTGCCAGCAGTTTATTTCCAGGGATGGATGGCTACACCTTC. This codes for CASSLFPGMDGYTF.

CDR3 in amino acids: CASSLDTSGRFDTQYF. The CDR3 DNA reads TGCGCCAGCAGCTTGGATACTAGCGGGAGGTTCGATACGCAGTATTTT. J is TRBJ2-3 and V is TRBV5-1, with TRBD2 matching over 12 bases. With V trimmed by 0 bases and J by 6 bases, 5 bases remained unmatched. Germline V CDR1 and CDR2: SGHRS, YFSETQ. The CDR3 is made up of 16 amino acids. Looking up the rest from reference TRBV5-1 and TRBJ2-3 gives the full variable domain: KAGVTQTPRYLIKTRGQQVTLSCSPISGHRSVSWYQQTPGQGLQFLFEYFSETQRNKGNFPGRFSGRQFSNSRSEMNVSTLELGDSALYLCASSLDTSGRFDTQYFGPGTRLTVL.

The gene calls are TRBV7-9 and TRBJ1-5; D gene ambiguous. Trimming left V 3 bases short and J 3 bases short, with 9 bases between. The CDR3 consists of 14 residues. Germline-derived CDR1 and CDR2 are SEHNR and FQNEAQ (reference sequence). CDR3 amino acids: CASSFTQSNQPQHF. For the CDR3, the DNA is TGTGCCAGCAGCTTCACGCAGTCCAATCAGCCCCAGCATTTT.